The clone carrying this T cell receptor (beta chain) showed up many times. This specimen belongs to a study of identical twins. Losses at the gene ends were 2 bases for V and 2 bases for J; bases not matched to a gene: 3. Germline V lookup: CDR1 SGHRS, CDR2 YFSETQ. This CDR3 has 14 residues. TCRdb ran MiXCR on the 5' RACE reads and lists one entry per CDR3 protein. Of approximately 680,000 distinct CDR3 sequences detected, about 7.6% appear once; the ten largest clones hold about 1.5%. Separately, the same data were catalogued under a study of yellow fever vaccine responses in identical twins. From that second work: Twins showed a vaccine T cell response that reportedly seemed partly convergent, partly personalized.

The specimen sequenced was PBMCs. The TCR sequence derives from a woman between 18 and 30 years old in good health. The V gene is TRBV5-1, the J gene TRBJ1-1, with 7 bases that match TRBD1. The CDR3 here is CASSFRDSNTEAFF. As DNA, the CDR3 is TGCGCCAGCAGCTTCCGGGACAGCAACACTGAAGCTTTCTTT.